The clone carrying this TCR beta chain has only a few counts. Antigen unknown. Isolated RNA was reverse transcribed in full, so expressed TCRB transcripts were sequenced. Repertoires were generated with immunoSEQ multiplex PCR, while TCRdb's copy carries only in-frame clones and drops some. Among over 500,000 clones, roughly a sixth were seen once, and the ten largest hold 0.07% to 0.095%. This specimen comes from a study of beta chain features in type 1 diabetes. Study information: In all, roughly 98,000,000 sorted cells from all samples were analyzed. Study-wide points: Among patients with Type 1 diabetes, TCRB CDR3s were moderately but significantly shorter in every one of the four CD4+ subsets. A definitive answer on HLA type influencing TCRB rearrangement was not reached here.

Markers CD45RO/CCR7/CD25/CD127/CD95/CD27 served to sort CD4+ naive, central memory, regulatory and stem cell-like memory cells. The sequence derives from a man aged 18-30 years in good health. The specimen was naive CD4+ T cells from blood.

The CDR3, as DNA: TGTGCTAGTGGTTTGAAAGACACCGGGGAGCTGTTTTTT. This codes for CASGLKDTGELFF. This sequence joins TRBV12-5 and TRBJ2-2; D remains ambiguous. The CDR3 extends over 13 amino acids. CDR1 LGHNT and CDR2 FRNRAP come from the germline V gene. V lost 2 bases, J lost 3 bases, and 4 bases lay in between. Full variable domain (rest looked up from reference TRBV12-5 and TRBJ2-2): DARVTQTPRHKVTEMGQEVTMRCQPILGHNTVFWYRQTMMQGLELLAYFRNRAPLDDSGMPKDRFSAEMPDATLATLKIQPSEPRDSAVYFCASGLKDTGELFFGEGSRLTVL.